These T cell receptor beta chains were read from a single sample in a study of T cells in Graves' hyperthyroidism and ophthalmopathy. In TCRdb, the multiplex PCR reads were re-called with MiXCR into one record per CDR3 protein. The sample includes about 290,000 distinct CDR3 sequences, about 15% of them seen just once. Source material: blood. These receptors were taken from a man aged 30-40 years with Graves' hyperthyroidism. CDR3s include the opening cysteine and the closing phenylalanine or tryptophan. D genes are given only for firm matches. For some rows the clone size is stated as once, few or many, or as a class when expanded; others skip it.

size: few; J: TRBJ2-1; V: TRBV27; D: TRBD2; CDR3: CASSLSKASGTPEFF; DNA: TGTGCCAGCAGTTTATCGAAGGCTAGCGGGACTCCCGAGTTCTTC
size: NA; J: TRBJ2-3; V: TRBV7-9; D: NA; CDR3: CASSLGGTDTQCF; DNA: TGTGCCAGCAGCTTAGGGGGCACAGATACGCAGTGTTTT
size: few; J: TRBJ2-7; V: TRBV5-6; D: NA; CDR3: CASSLGGDSPYEQYF; DNA: TGTGCCAGCAGCTTGGGGGGGGACAGCCCCTACGAGCAGTACTTC
size: NA; J: TRBJ1-3; V: TRBV29-1; D: NA; CDR3: CSVFRGDTIYF; DNA: TGCAGCGTTTTTCGAGGGGACACCATATATTTT
size: many; J: TRBJ2-4; V: TRBV11-2; D: NA; CDR3: CASGSRDKNIQYF; DNA: TGTGCCAGCGGTTCCAGGGACAAAAACATTCAGTACTTC
size: many; J: TRBJ1-2; V: TRBV30; D: NA; CDR3: CAQSNAYGYTF; DNA: TGTGCCCAGAGTAATGCCTATGGCTACACCTTC
size: many; J: TRBJ2-7; V: TRBV7-3; D: NA; CDR3: CASSQGQDSEQYF; DNA: TGTGCCAGCAGCCAGGGACAAGATTCCGAGCAGTACTTC
size: NA; J: TRBJ2-3; V: TRBV20-1; D: TRBD2; CDR3: CSIVTSGRASSGDTQYF; DNA: TGCAGTATAGTCACCAGCGGGAGGGCCTCAAGTGGAGATACGCAGTATTTT
size: many; J: TRBJ2-2; V: TRBV18; D: NA; CDR3: CASSLIANTGELFF; DNA: TGTGCCAGCTCACTGATCGCCAACACCGGGGAGCTGTTTTTT
size: many; J: TRBJ1-1; V: TRBV11-2; D: TRBD1; CDR3: CASTLTGGTEAFF; DNA: TGTGCCAGCACCCTGACAGGGGGCACTGAAGCTTTCTTT
size: few; J: TRBJ1-4; V: TRBV20-1; D: NA; CDR3: CSARDRGNNEKLFF; DNA: TGCAGTGCTAGAGATAGAGGGAATAATGAAAAACTGTTTTTT
size: NA; J: TRBJ1-4; V: TRBV7-9; D: NA; CDR3: CASSLLGKANEKLFF; DNA: TGTGCCAGCAGCTTATTGGGTAAAGCTAATGAAAAACTGTTTTTT
size: few; J: TRBJ2-1; V: TRBV9; D: NA; CDR3: CASSSPDSSSYNEQFF; DNA: TGTGCCAGCAGCTCACCAGACTCGAGCTCCTACAATGAGCAGTTCTTC
size: few; J: TRBJ2-3; V: TRBV7-9; D: TRBD1; CDR3: CASSLVGTGKWADTQYF; DNA: TGTGCCAGCAGCTTAGTCGGGACAGGAAAATGGGCGGATACGCAGTATTTT
size: many; J: TRBJ2-3; V: TRBV10-3; D: NA; CDR3: CAISSPATDTQYF; DNA: TGTGCCATATCAAGCCCAGCCACAGATACGCAGTATTTT
size: NA; J: TRBJ2-2; V: TRBV5-1; D: NA; CDR3: CASNSGELTGELFF; DNA: TGCGCCAGCAATTCAGGGGAGCTTACCGGGGAGCTGTTTTTT
size: NA; J: TRBJ2-3; V: TRBV2; D: NA; CDR3: CASSEAPLGGGGDTQYF; DNA: TGTGCCAGCAGTGAGGCCCCCCTTGGCGGAGGAGGGGATACGCAGTATTTT
size: few; J: TRBJ1-5; V: TRBV12-3/TRBV12-4; D: NA; CDR3: CASSFYPRDYSNQPQHF; DNA: TGTGCCAGCAGTTTCTACCCCCGAGATTATAGCAATCAGCCCCAGCATTTT
size: many; J: TRBJ2-1; V: TRBV10-1; D: TRBD2; CDR3: CASSEGAGGQAEQFF; DNA: TGCGCCAGCAGTGAGGGAGCGGGAGGTCAGGCTGAGCAGTTCTTC
size: NA; J: TRBJ2-5; V: TRBV28; D: TRBD2; CDR3: CASSPLLATQETQYF; DNA: TGTGCCAGCAGCCCTTTACTAGCGACCCAAGAGACCCAGTACTTC
size: few; J: TRBJ2-5; V: TRBV20-1; D: NA; CDR3: CSASLFSRYQETQYF; DNA: TGCAGTGCTAGTCTGTTTTCGAGGTACCAAGAGACCCAGTACTTC
size: few; J: TRBJ1-5; V: TRBV2; D: NA; CDR3: CASSGPGQPQHF; DNA: TGTGCCAGCAGTGGTCCGGGTCAGCCCCAGCATTTT
size: many; J: TRBJ1-5; V: TRBV12-3/TRBV12-4; D: TRBD1; CDR3: CASSSGTGSFNQPQHF; DNA: TGTGCCAGCAGTTCGGGGACAGGGTCGTTCAATCAGCCCCAGCATTTT
size: many; J: TRBJ2-7; V: TRBV28; D: NA; CDR3: CASSLRQEVYEQYF; DNA: TGTGCCAGCAGTTTACGTCAGGAGGTCTACGAGCAGTACTTC
size: NA; J: TRBJ2-3; V: TRBV11-3; D: NA; CDR3: CASSFNRARSTDTQYF; DNA: TGTGCCAGCAGCTTCAACAGGGCAAGAAGCACAGATACGCAGTATTTT
size: NA; J: TRBJ1-5; V: TRBV20-1; D: NA; CDR3: CSARIPRSNQPQHF; DNA: TGCAGTGCTAGAATCCCACGGAGCAATCAGCCCCAGCATTTT
size: NA; J: TRBJ2-1; V: TRBV7-8; D: TRBD2; CDR3: CASSLSRLAEYYNEQFF; DNA: TGTGCCAGCAGCCTATCGCGACTAGCCGAATACTACAATGAGCAGTTCTTC
size: few; J: TRBJ2-7; V: TRBV12-3/TRBV12-4; D: NA; CDR3: CASSPNLGADYEQYF; DNA: TGTGCCAGCAGTCCTAATCTGGGGGCGGACTACGAGCAGTACTTC
size: many; J: TRBJ2-1; V: TRBV3-1; D: TRBD2; CDR3: CASSSREGRTNEQFF; DNA: TGTGCCAGCAGCTCGCGGGAGGGCCGTACCAATGAGCAGTTCTTC
size: NA; J: TRBJ2-1; V: TRBV10-3; D: TRBD2; CDR3: CAISGSGRAISYNEQFF; DNA: TGTGCCATCAGCGGTAGCGGGAGGGCCATATCCTACAATGAGCAGTTCTTC
size: few; J: TRBJ2-7; V: TRBV20-1; D: NA; CDR3: CSASSQGTHYSYEQYF; DNA: TGCAGTGCTTCGTCGCAGGGGACCCACTACTCCTACGAGCAGTACTTC
size: many; J: TRBJ2-7; V: TRBV20-1; D: TRBD2; CDR3: CSALSGNTYEQYF; DNA: TGCAGTGCTCTTAGCGGGAACACCTACGAGCAGTACTTC
size: few; J: TRBJ2-3; V: TRBV20-1; D: NA; CDR3: CSARDRPGWPDTQYF; DNA: TGCAGTGCTAGAGATCGGCCTGGGTGGCCAGATACGCAGTATTTT
size: NA; J: TRBJ2-1; V: TRBV10-3; D: TRBD1; CDR3: CAIRGQNEQFF; DNA: TGTGCCATCAGGGGACAGAATGAGCAGTTCTTC
size: many; J: TRBJ2-7; V: TRBV28; D: NA; CDR3: CASRGTDYFYEQYF; DNA: TGTGCCAGCAGGGGTACGGACTACTTTTACGAGCAGTACTTC
size: many; J: TRBJ2-5; V: TRBV4-1; D: NA; CDR3: CASSQEAWGGQETQYF; DNA: TGCGCCAGCAGCCAAGAGGCTTGGGGCGGCCAAGAGACCCAGTACTTC
size: many; J: TRBJ2-5; V: TRBV10-2; D: NA; CDR3: CASSDHELQETQYF; DNA: TGCGCCAGCAGTGACCATGAACTACAAGAGACCCAGTACTTC
size: NA; J: TRBJ1-1; V: TRBV3-1; D: NA; CDR3: CASSPPTANTEAFF; DNA: TGTGCCAGCAGCCCACCGACGGCGAACACTGAAGCTTTCTTT
size: many; J: TRBJ2-1; V: TRBV7-9; D: NA; CDR3: CASSWGPSYNEQFF; DNA: TGTGCCAGCAGCTGGGGGCCTTCTTACAATGAGCAGTTCTTC